This entry lists 26 T cell receptor beta chains sequenced from one sample in a study of T cell responses to AZD1222 COVID-19 vaccine. Produced via immunoSEQ multiplex PCR; TCRdb's table is partial and in-frame only. The sample lists about 140,000 clones, approximately 90% occurring once. This sample comprised peripheral blood, obtained on day 0 of AZD1222 vaccination. The receptors were sampled from an adult in good health.

V usage is TRBV5-6 and J usage is TRBJ1-2, with D maybe TRBD1 (5 bases). The CDR3 has 13 amino acids. Germline V gene data show CDR1 as SGHDT and CDR2 as YYEEEE. V was shortened by 0 bases and J by 6 bases, with 9 bases between the two germline ends. The CDR3 DNA is TGTGCCAGCAGCTTGGGGGGAGGGGATGGCTACACCTTC. It codes for CASSLGGGDGYTF.

This clone was seen many times. DNA for the CDR3: TGTGCCAGCAGTTACGGGGGGAATAGCAATCAGCCCCAGCATTTT. Translation gives CASSYGGNSNQPQHF. The chain is built from TRBV6-6 and TRBJ1-5; D perhaps matches TRBD1 (5 bases). Trimming took off 2 bases at V and 0 bases at J, with 8 bases between the two ends. The CDR3 runs to 15 residues. Germline assignment: CDR1 MNHNY and CDR2 SVGAGI (reference sequence).

The chain has TRBV19 and TRBJ2-7; 10 bases map to TRBD2. Germline V gene data show CDR1 as LNHDA and CDR2 as SQIVND (reference sequence). Unmatched junction bases numbered 8, after V lost 7 bases and J lost 2 bases. This CDR3 is built from 15 residues. CDR3 DNA sequence: TGTGCCAGTACGGGAGCGGGAGGGAATACCTACGAGCAGTACTTC. Protein product: CASTGAGGNTYEQYF.

The chain combines TRBV25-1 with TRBJ1-6, with a weak D call TRBD1 (6 bases). V lost 6 bases to trimming and J lost 9 bases, with 18 bases between them. The CDR3 is made up of 15 amino acids. Germline lookup yields CDR1 MGHDK and CDR2 SYGVNS. CDR3 sequence (DNA): TGTGCCAGCAGGGGCTCGGACAGTTTGACTTCACCCCTCCACTTT. Protein: CASRGSDSLTSPLHF.

This chain joins TRBV19 and TRBJ1-1, with 7 bases that match TRBD1. This CDR3 is 12 amino acids long. The germline V gene encodes CDR1 LNHDA and CDR2 SQIVND (reference sequence). V gave up 5 bases and J gave up 8 bases; unmatched junction bases: 5. CDR3 amino acids: CASSVTGAEAFF. The CDR3 DNA is TGTGCCAGTAGTGTAACAGGGGCCGAAGCTTTCTTT. Using reference TRBV19 and TRBJ1-1 for the parts outside the CDR3, the full variable domain is DGGITQSPKYLFRKEGQNVTLSCEQNLNHDAMYWYRQDPGQGLRLIYYSQIVNDFQKGDIAEGYSVSREKKESFPLTVTSAQKNPTAFYLCASSVTGAEAFFGQGTRLTVV.

This rearrangement joins TRBV10-3 to TRBJ2-7, with 11 positions matching TRBD2. J was trimmed by 5 bases and V by 4 bases; bases with no gene match: 4. Germline CDR1 ENHRY, CDR2 SYGVKD. The CDR3 consists of 14 residues. CDR3 in amino acids: CAISATSGTHEQYF. The CDR3 DNA follows: TGTGCCATCAGTGCGACTAGCGGGACCCACGAGCAGTACTTC.

The chain combines TRBV4-1 with TRBJ1-3; TRBD1 matches 7 bases. Germline CDR1 is MGHRA and CDR2 is YSYEKL. The CDR3 runs to 19 residues. Trimming removed 0 bases from V and 7 bases from J; junction bases left unmatched: 18. The DNA of the CDR3 is TGCGCCAGCAGCCAAGATCACATTAGACAGGGCCGAGGGGGGAACACCATATATTTT. Translated, it gives CASSQDHIRQGRGGNTIYF.

This sequence joins TRBV19 and TRBJ2-2; maybe TRBD1 (5 bases). Germline V CDR1 and CDR2: LNHDA, SQIVND (reference sequence). V was pared by 10 bases and J by 2 bases, with 17 bases between. CDR3 length: 15 amino acids. CDR3 residues: CATRRQTENTGELFF. The CDR3 DNA is TGTGCCACCAGACGACAGACGGAAAACACCGGGGAGCTGTTTTTT.

This clone was observed a few times. The DNA of the CDR3 is TGCGCCAGCAGCTTGAATACAGGGGGCTATGGCTACACCTTC. Translating gives CASSLNTGGYGYTF. V gene TRBV5-1 combines with J gene TRBJ1-2; 8 nucleotides match TRBD1. From germline, CDR1 is SGHRS and CDR2 YFSETQ. Losses at the gene ends were 1 base for V and 4 bases for J; bases not matched to a gene: 3. The CDR3 is made up of 14 amino acids.

The chain is built from TRBV7-6 and TRBJ1-2, with 8 bases identical to TRBD1. The CDR3 covers 15 residues. CDR1 is SGHVS and CDR2 is FNYEAQ in the germline V gene. The J segment lost 5 bases and the V segment lost 5 bases, leaving 10 bases of the junction unmatched. The CDR3 nucleotides read TGTGCCAGCAGCCCACACCCTGGACAGGGATATGGCTACACCTTC. Protein: CASSPHPGQGYGYTF.

The chain joins TRBV6-2 or TRBV6-3 to TRBJ1-1; no clear D. This CDR3 has 15 amino acids. The germline gives CDR1 MNHEY, CDR2 SVGEGT. The V end lost 0 bases, the J end lost 0 bases, and 8 bases lay between the germline ends. CDR3 in amino acids: CASSYSLGMNTEAFF. CDR3 nucleotides: TGTGCCAGCAGTTACTCGCTGGGAATGAACACTGAAGCTTTCTTT.

The sample holds a few counts of this clone. V gene TRBV9 combines with J gene TRBJ2-5; weak D call: TRBD2 (6 bases). This CDR3 is 14 amino acids long. Per germline, CDR1 SGDLS and CDR2 YYNGEE. V was shortened by 6 bases and J by 5 bases, with 17 bases between the two germline ends. The CDR3 nucleotides read TGTGCCAGCAACCCCAGTGCGGGGATGGAGACCCAGTACTTC. Protein product: CASNPSAGMETQYF.

This sequence joins TRBV23-1 and TRBJ2-3; 12 bases match TRBD2. TRBV23-1 is labeled an ORF, and its function is uncertain. The CDR3 is 13 amino acids. This CDR3 reads CALRLAGADTQYF. CDR3 DNA: TGCGCTCTCCGACTAGCGGGAGCAGATACGCAGTATTTT.

V usage is TRBV7-2 and J usage is TRBJ2-5, with TRBD2 matching 12 bases. Germline V gene data show CDR1 as SGHTA and CDR2 as FQGNSA. The length of the CDR3 is 17 residues. V lost 4 bases to trimming and J lost 5 bases; unmatched junction nucleotides: 11. The CDR3 nucleotides are TGTGCCAGCAGCTCCCAAAGGACTAGCGGGATACGGGAGACCCAGTACTTC. Translated, it gives CASSSQRTSGIRETQYF.

This chain links TRBV5-4 with TRBJ1-2; the D is unclear. Germline-derived CDR1 and CDR2 are SGHNT and YYREEE (reference sequence). The CDR3 length is 15 residues. Trimming left V 5 bases short and J 8 bases short, with 22 bases between. The CDR3: CASRAGASGVWGYTF. The CDR3 DNA sequence: TGTGCCAGCAGAGCAGGAGCGTCCGGCGTATGGGGCTACACCTTC.

The chain employs TRBV7-2 and TRBJ1-2; maybe TRBD1 (5 bases). Germline loops: CDR1 SGHTA, CDR2 FQGNSA. This CDR3 comprises 18 residues. Deletions cut 0 bases from V and 0 bases from J, with 17 bases between. The CDR3 nucleotides read TGTGCCAGCAGCTTAGCTCGGAGGAGAGGGACTGCTAACTATGGCTACACCTTC. This translates into CASSLARRRGTANYGYTF.

The V call is TRBV4-3, the J call TRBJ2-7; no definite D call. Germline CDR1 LGHNA, CDR2 YSLEER. There are 18 residues in the CDR3. V dropped 0 bases and J dropped 3 bases, with 21 bases sitting between them. CDR3 sequence: CASSQDLLSERPYYEQYF. DNA of the CDR3: TGCGCCAGCAGCCAAGACCTCCTCTCCGAAAGACCGTACTACGAGCAGTACTTC.

V gene TRBV3-1 (or the pseudogene TRBV3-2) combines with J gene TRBJ1-6, with TRBD1 matching 8 bases. CDR3 length: 16 residues. Germline V CDR1 and CDR2: LGHDT, YNNKEL (reference sequence). V trimming: 4 bases; J trimming: 6 bases; junction bases outside the gene matches: 8. The CDR3 DNA follows: TGTGCCAGCAGCCGACTTGGACAGGGAGGTAATTCACCCCTCCACTTT. Its translation is CASSRLGQGGNSPLHF.

The chain carries TRBV7-8 and TRBJ2-2, with unresolved D. Per germline, CDR1 SGHVS and CDR2 FQNEAQ. The V end lost 2 bases, the J end lost 0 bases, and 10 bases lay between the germline ends. The CDR3 totals 16 residues. The CDR3 DNA is TGTGCCAGCAGCTTACTCCCCTCTGCGAACACCGGGGAGCTGTTTTTT. The encoded protein is CASSLLPSANTGELFF.

The chain combines TRBV27 with TRBJ2-1; 10 bases line up with TRBD1. The CDR3 spans 14 residues. V shed 5 bases, J shed 8 bases, and the junction held 6 bases outside the gene matches. The germline V gene has CDR1 MNHEY and CDR2 SMNVEV (reference sequence). The CDR3 protein is CASSQRTGGYEQFF. The CDR3 DNA is TGTGCCAGCAGTCAACGGACAGGGGGATATGAGCAGTTCTTC.

The chain carries TRBV12-3 or TRBV12-4 and TRBJ1-1; D remains unclear. V was clipped by 5 bases and J by 11 bases, with 12 bases between them. The CDR3 consists of 11 residues. The CDR3: CASSAQGMAFF. In DNA, the CDR3 is TGTGCCAGCAGTGCCCAAGGAATGGCTTTCTTT.

The chain employs TRBV5-1 and TRBJ2-3; D not certain. CDR1 is SGHRS and CDR2 is YFSETQ in the germline V gene. This CDR3 comprises 12 residues. V was shortened by 4 bases and J by 2 bases, with 5 bases between the two germline ends. For the CDR3, the DNA is TGCGCCAGCAGCGGAACCACAGATACGCAGTATTTT. This gives the protein CASSGTTDTQYF.

The chain employs TRBV7-9 and TRBJ2-5; D tentatively fits TRBD1 or TRBD2 (5 bases each). Germline V gene lookup returns CDR1 SEHNR and CDR2 FQNEAQ (reference sequence). The CDR3 is made up of 16 amino acids. With 1 base removed from V and 2 bases from J, the gap between germline ends came to 14 bases. CDR3 nucleotide sequence: TGTGCCAGCAGCTTAGTAATTGGTTGGGGGCAAGAGACCCAGTACTTC. As protein: CASSLVIGWGQETQYF. The full variable domain, in which reference TRBV7-9 and TRBJ2-5 provide the parts outside the CDR3, is DTGVSQNPRHKITKRGQNVTFRCDPISEHNRLYWYRQTLGQGPEFLTYFQNEAQLEKSRLLSDRFSAERPKGSFSTLEIQRTEQGDSAMYLCASSLVIGWGQETQYFGPGTRLLVL.

This clone is a singleton in its sample. The V and J genes are TRBV19 and TRBJ2-7; perhaps TRBD2 as D (5 bases). The CDR3 covers 14 residues. CDR1 and CDR2 (germline): LNHDA, SQIVND (reference sequence). With 3 bases removed from V and 1 base from J, the gap between germline ends came to 10 bases. The CDR3 spells CASSILPGSYEQYF. CDR3 DNA sequence: TGTGCCAGTAGTATCTTGCCGGGGTCCTACGAGCAGTACTTC.

This chain joins TRBV20-1 and TRBJ2-1; possibly TRBD1 or TRBD2 for D (6 bases each). CDR1 and CDR2 from the germline V gene are DFQATT and SNEGSKA (reference sequence). CDR3 length: 14 residues. Trimming left V 5 bases short and J 7 bases short, with 18 bases between. The CDR3, as DNA: TGCAGTGCTCGTGGGGGGCCTTTTTATAATGAGCAGTTCTTC. Its translation is CSARGGPFYNEQFF.

The rearrangement joins TRBV12-3 or TRBV12-4 to TRBJ1-1; D remains unclear. The V gene lost 1 base and the J gene lost 7 bases, with 7 bases spanning the gap. CDR3 length: 12 residues. CDR3 region: CASSLDGDEAFF. The CDR3, as DNA: TGTGCCAGCAGTTTAGACGGCGATGAAGCTTTCTTT.